This TCR beta chain was sequenced during a study of CD8 T cells in ankylosing spondylitis. Broader study findings: Past research had described some motif variants in reactive arthritis synovial fluid and blood. In ankylosing spondylitis patients, matched synovial fluid reportedly showed significant enrichment of disease-linked clones.

Quantitative molecular-barcoded 5'-RACE generated the TCR beta libraries. One entry per CDR3 protein, called by TCRdb with MiXCR from the 5' RACE reads. The data show about 250,000 distinct CDR3 sequences, roughly 32% seen once. This clonotype turned up a few times. Antigen unknown. This CDR3 comprises 15 residues. Trimming left V 4 bases short and J 0 bases short, with 12 bases between. Per germline, CDR1 SGHRS and CDR2 YFSETQ. The chain combines TRBV5-1 with TRBJ2-3; D gene unclear. This receptor was obtained from a male donor with ankylosing spondylitis or in good health (not recorded which). Sequenced sample: blood, either unsorted or a sorted T cell fraction (not recorded which). The CDR3 DNA sequence: TGCGCCAGCAGCCCCGATAATCCTAGCACAGATACGCAGTATTTT. Translating gives CASSPDNPSTDTQYF.